This T cell receptor beta chain is from a study of shared clonotypes between healthy human individuals. About the study: Those who served as donors were a couple of women and a few men between the ages of 18 and 49.

General study findings and limits: Lower generation probabilities were found for non-shared clonotypes than for those shared by all four donors.

Original methodology: ImmunoSEQ only sent back junction sequences with no quality scores, so filtering was done differently. Assay: immunoSEQ multiplex PCR; the TCRdb copy retains only in-frame clones and omits some. That table furnishes V, J and clone size, whereas the DNA furnished D and trimming. The sample carries roughly 1,100,000 clones, around 75% recorded once. CDR1 is SNHLY, CDR2 FYNNEI, per germline. Between the trimmed V and J ends, which lost 4 bases and 3 bases, there was a span of 10 bases. There are 15 residues in the CDR3. Points on this clone: Its target is unknown.

The source material was memory CD4+ T cells sorted from blood. Noted subset: CD45RA-negative fraction. The receptor was isolated from a man younger than 30 in good health. This chain uses TRBV2 with TRBJ1-6; maybe TRBD1 (5 bases). CDR3 DNA sequence: TGTGCCAGCAGTGCGGACAAGGGCTATAATTCACCCCTCCACTTT. Protein: CASSADKGYNSPLHF.